A single sample is the source of the 10 T cell receptor beta chains below, sequenced in a study of blood T cell repertoires in COVID-19. Repertoires were generated with immunoSEQ multiplex PCR, while TCRdb's copy carries only in-frame clones and drops some. This sample yields approximately 93,000 clones, of which approximately 79% are seen a single time; just under 4% belongs to the top ten. The sequenced sample consisted of peripheral blood. The receptors come from a man between 65 and 85 years old with COVID-19, enrolled during active disease.

This clone was recorded once. The gene calls are TRBV9 and TRBJ1-5, with no clear D. Germline CDR1 and CDR2: SGDLS and YYNGEE. The length of the CDR3 is 15 residues. Trimming cost V 4 bases and J 7 bases, with 18 bases left between them. The chain's CDR3 is CASSPEGDLKQPQHF. The CDR3 nucleotides read TGTGCCAGCAGCCCGGAGGGAGATCTGAAACAGCCCCAGCATTTT.

The chain is built from TRBV7-3 and TRBJ2-7; D is ambiguous. Trimming shortened V by 11 bases and J by 0 bases, and 17 bases separated the two germline ends. This CDR3 spans 14 amino acids. Germline V lookup: CDR1 SGHTA, CDR2 FQGTGA. In DNA form, the CDR3 reads TGTGCCTCTTCCGAGAGTGAGAGCTCCTACGAGCAGTACTTC. Amino acid sequence: CASSESESSYEQYF.

The count of this clone is one. V and J are TRBV5-1 and TRBJ2-3; 9 bases map to TRBD1. The CDR3 is made up of 17 amino acids. V was pared by 0 bases and J by 3 bases, with 8 bases of the junction left unmatched. Germline CDR1 and CDR2: SGHRS and YFSETQ. CDR3 in amino acids: CASSLGQIQGATDTQYF. CDR3 coding DNA: TGCGCCAGCAGCTTGGGACAAATACAGGGGGCAACAGATACGCAGTATTTT. The full variable domain, with the rest looked up from reference TRBV5-1 and TRBJ2-3, is KAGVTQTPRYLIKTRGQQVTLSCSPISGHRSVSWYQQTPGQGLQFLFEYFSETQRNKGNFPGRFSGRQFSNSRSEMNVSTLELGDSALYLCASSLGQIQGATDTQYFGPGTRLTVL.

V usage is TRBV9 and J usage is TRBJ1-1; 8 bases are a match to TRBD1. The CDR3 contains 15 residues. CDR1 is SGDLS and CDR2 is YYNGEE in the germline V gene. V trimming: 4 bases; J trimming: 0 bases; junction bases outside the gene matches: 5. This CDR3 is CASSPRQGMNTEAFF. Written as DNA, the CDR3 is TGTGCCAGCAGCCCACGACAGGGGATGAACACTGAAGCTTTCTTT.

This clone occurred a few times. The rearrangement links TRBV7-2 to TRBJ1-5; D perhaps matches TRBD1 (6 bases). The ends were cut back, 5 bases at V and 4 bases at J, with 15 bases in the middle. CDR1 and CDR2 (germline): SGHTA, FQGNSA. CDR3 length equals 15 residues. Here the CDR3 reads CASSVDRSENQPQHF. The CDR3 region has the DNA TGTGCCAGCAGCGTCGACAGGAGCGAAAATCAGCCCCAGCATTTT. Supplemented by reference TRBV7-2 and TRBJ1-5, the full variable domain reads GAGVSQSPSNKVTEKGKDVELRCDPISGHTALYWYRQSLGQGLEFLIYFQGNSAPDKSGLPSDRFSAERTGGSVSTLTIQRTQQEDSAVYLCASSVDRSENQPQHFGDGTRLSIL.

This sequence joins TRBV7-8 and TRBJ2-5; D might be TRBD2 (6 bases). The CDR3 consists of 16 residues. Per germline, CDR1 SGHVS and CDR2 FQNEAQ. The V gene lost 5 bases and the J gene lost 5 bases, with 21 bases spanning the gap. CDR3 protein: CASSPAGLSSAETQYF. The CDR3 bases are TGTGCCAGCAGCCCTGCGGGGCTGTCGTCCGCGGAGACCCAGTACTTC.

V and J are TRBV5-1 and TRBJ2-2, with TRBD1 identical over 7 bases. The V gene end was trimmed by 0 bases and the J gene end by 1 base; junction bases not matched to a gene: 3. The germline V gene encodes CDR1 SGHRS and CDR2 YFSETQ. This CDR3 is 16 amino acids long. CDR3 residues: CASSLERTGNTGELFF. The CDR3 DNA sequence: TGCGCCAGCAGCTTGGAAAGGACAGGGAACACCGGGGAGCTGTTTTTT. The full variable domain, with the rest looked up from reference TRBV5-1 and TRBJ2-2, is KAGVTQTPRYLIKTRGQQVTLSCSPISGHRSVSWYQQTPGQGLQFLFEYFSETQRNKGNFPGRFSGRQFSNSRSEMNVSTLELGDSALYLCASSLERTGNTGELFFGEGSRLTVL.

This chain uses TRBV7-9 with TRBJ1-1; 8 bases match TRBD1. Losses at the gene ends were 5 bases for V and 5 bases for J; bases not matched to a gene: 7. The CDR3 is 14 amino acids. Germline V gives CDR1 SEHNR, CDR2 FQNEAQ (reference sequence). CDR3 region: CASSRTQGGTEAFF. CDR3 nucleotide sequence: TGTGCCAGCAGCAGGACACAGGGGGGGACTGAAGCTTTCTTT.

The chain employs TRBV27 and TRBJ1-2; tentatively, D is TRBD1 (6 bases). The V gene's germline CDR1 is MNHEY and CDR2 SMNVEV (reference sequence). Trimming cost V 2 bases and J 2 bases, with 15 bases left between them. This CDR3 has 16 amino acids. The CDR3 region is CASSLQAGAANYGYTF. The CDR3 DNA is TGTGCCAGCAGTTTACAGGCAGGGGCCGCGAACTATGGCTACACCTTC.

The chain employs TRBV29-1 and TRBJ2-7; tentative D call: TRBD2 (6 bases). V gave up 3 bases and J gave up 3 bases, with 15 bases separating them. CDR1 is SQVTM, CDR2 ANQGSEA, per germline. CDR3 size: 14 residues. The CDR3 spells CSVEEGGGVYEQYF. CDR3 nucleotide sequence: TGCAGCGTTGAGGAGGGAGGAGGCGTCTACGAGCAGTACTTC.